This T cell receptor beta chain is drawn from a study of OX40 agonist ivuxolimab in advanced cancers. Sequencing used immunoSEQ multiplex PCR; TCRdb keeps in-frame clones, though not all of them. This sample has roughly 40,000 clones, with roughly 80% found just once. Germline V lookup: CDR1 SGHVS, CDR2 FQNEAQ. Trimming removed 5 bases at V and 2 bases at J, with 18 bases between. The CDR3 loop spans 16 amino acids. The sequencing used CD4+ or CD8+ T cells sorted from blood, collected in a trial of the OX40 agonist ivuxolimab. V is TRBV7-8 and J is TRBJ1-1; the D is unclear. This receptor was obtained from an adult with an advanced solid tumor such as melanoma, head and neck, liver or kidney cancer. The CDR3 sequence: CASSHIILGVNTEAFF. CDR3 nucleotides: TGTGCCAGCAGCCATATTATTCTGGGCGTCAACACTGAAGCTTTCTTT. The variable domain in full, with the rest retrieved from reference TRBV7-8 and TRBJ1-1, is GAGVSQSPRYKVAKRGQDVALRCDPISGHVSLFWYQQALGQGPEFLTYFQNEAQLDKSGLPSDRFFAERPEGSVSTLKIQRTQQEDSAVYLCASSHIILGVNTEAFFGQGTRLTVV.